The sequence of this TCR beta chain was determined in a study of radiotherapy plus CTLA-4 blockade in lung cancer (dated by TCRdb to 2016 to 2018). With respect to the entire study: Objective responses were observed in around 20% of enrolled patients, and disease control was achieved in 30% to 40%. Results and caveats for the whole study, not just this receptor: Early dynamic changes in blood T cell clones, together with increased serum interferon-beta after radiation, were reported as the strongest predictors of response. After treatment with radiotherapy and ipilimumab, TCR clones that originated in tumors expanded in peripheral blood.

The study evaluated CTLA-4 blockade (ipilimumab) given together with focal radiation therapy in patients who had chemo-refractory metastatic non-small-cell lung cancer. Inclusive of the bounding cysteine and phenylalanine, the CDR3 is 13 residues long. The retained sequence is limited to the CDR3, 39 bases, with the frame set at the first base. CDR1 and CDR2 (SGHNT, YYREEE) derive from the germline V gene (reference sequence). Remarks on this clone: What antigen it recognizes has not been identified. No much larger clone is present one base from it, and per-base qualities are unavailable.

Libraries came from the immunoSEQ multiplex PCR assay. TCRdb's version of the immuneACCESS table is confined to in-frame rearrangements and falls short of the full clone set. An unresolved V gene accounts for under half of the shortfall where checked; the remainder is of unknown origin. In all, the sample holds 110,000 or so clones, and approximately 80% of those were seen once. The ten biggest clones cover about 5.2% of the sample. The sample here was peripheral blood, taken from a patient treated with radiotherapy plus ipilimumab. Recombination joined TRBV5-4 with TRBJ2-5; TRBD1 matches 7 bases in the middle. The J call may be incorrect, as the DNA end agrees better with TRBJ2-7. The sequence came from a human donor with non-small cell lung cancer who had a partial response to radiotherapy plus ipilimumab. The DNA reads TGTGCCAGCAAAGAGGGGGCCAACTACGAGCAGTACTTC. Translated, this is CASKEGANYEQYF.